This T cell receptor beta chain was recorded in a study of Tregs in tolerant kidney transplant recipients. Study-wide results and limits: Activated donor B cell expansion appeared to reveal the most relevant donor-specific TCRbeta repertoire. Findings come from small patient numbers and require larger validation.

This clone appeared once. Its antigen remains unknown. Only in-frame clones appear in the TCRdb table, and some are missing; sequencing was by immunoSEQ multiplex PCR. The sample yields roughly 52,000 clones, 91% seen once. The nonmyeloablative bone marrow transplants came from related graft donors, with transient mixed chimerism. The receptor was derived from a human patient who received a combined kidney and bone marrow transplant. Some T cells may be supplied by the graft donor. This material consisted of CD8+ T cells from blood (PBMCs), taken 24 months after the transplant.

CDR3 protein: CASSLIGNEQFF. CDR3 DNA: TGTGCCAGCAGCTTGATCGGCAATGAGCAGTTCTTC. The rearrangement joins TRBV5-4 to TRBJ2-1; D is undetermined. There are 12 residues in the CDR3. V shed 1 base and J shed 6 bases, with 5 bases lying between them. CDR1 is SGHNT and CDR2 is YYREEE in the germline V gene (reference sequence).